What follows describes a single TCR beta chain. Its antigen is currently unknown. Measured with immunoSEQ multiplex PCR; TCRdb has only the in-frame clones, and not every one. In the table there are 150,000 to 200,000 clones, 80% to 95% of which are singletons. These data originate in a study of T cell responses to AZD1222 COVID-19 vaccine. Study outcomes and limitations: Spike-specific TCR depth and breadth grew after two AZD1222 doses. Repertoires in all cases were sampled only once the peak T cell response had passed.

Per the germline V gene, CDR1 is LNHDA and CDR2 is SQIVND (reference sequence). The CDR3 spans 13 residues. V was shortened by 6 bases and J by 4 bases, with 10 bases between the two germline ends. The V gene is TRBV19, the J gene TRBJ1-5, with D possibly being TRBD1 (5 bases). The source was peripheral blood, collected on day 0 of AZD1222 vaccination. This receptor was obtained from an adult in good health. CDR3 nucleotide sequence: TGTGCCAGTAGAGGACATCTTAATCAGCCCCAGCATTTT. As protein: CASRGHLNQPQHF. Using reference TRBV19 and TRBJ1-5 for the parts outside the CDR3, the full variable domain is DGGITQSPKYLFRKEGQNVTLSCEQNLNHDAMYWYRQDPGQGLRLIYYSQIVNDFQKGDIAEGYSVSREKKESFPLTVTSAQKNPTAFYLCASRGHLNQPQHFGDGTRLSIL.